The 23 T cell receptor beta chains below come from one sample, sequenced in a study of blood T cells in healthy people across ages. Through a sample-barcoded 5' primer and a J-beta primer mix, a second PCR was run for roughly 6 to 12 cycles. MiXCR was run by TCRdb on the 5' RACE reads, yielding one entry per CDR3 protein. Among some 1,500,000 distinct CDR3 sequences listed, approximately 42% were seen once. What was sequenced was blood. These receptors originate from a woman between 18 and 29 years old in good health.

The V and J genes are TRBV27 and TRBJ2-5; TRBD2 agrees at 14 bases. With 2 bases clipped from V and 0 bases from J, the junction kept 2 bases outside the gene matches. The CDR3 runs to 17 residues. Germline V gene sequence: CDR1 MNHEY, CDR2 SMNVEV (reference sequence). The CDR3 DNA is TGTGCCAGCAGTTTAAGACTAGCGGGGGGGTACCAAGAGACCCAGTACTTC. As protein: CASSLRLAGGYQETQYF.

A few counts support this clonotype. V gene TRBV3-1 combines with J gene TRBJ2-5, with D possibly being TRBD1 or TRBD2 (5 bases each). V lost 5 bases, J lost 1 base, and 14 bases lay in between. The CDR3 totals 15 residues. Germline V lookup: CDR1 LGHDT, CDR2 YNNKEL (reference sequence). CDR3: CASSFGDGTQETQYF. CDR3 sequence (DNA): TGTGCCAGCAGCTTTGGGGACGGTACCCAAGAGACCCAGTACTTC.

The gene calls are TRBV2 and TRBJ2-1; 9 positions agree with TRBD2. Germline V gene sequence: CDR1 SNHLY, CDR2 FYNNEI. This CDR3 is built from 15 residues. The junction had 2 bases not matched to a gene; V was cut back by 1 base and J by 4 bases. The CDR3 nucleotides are TGTGCCAGCAGTGAAGGACTAGCGGATTACAATGAGCAGTTCTTC. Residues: CASSEGLADYNEQFF.

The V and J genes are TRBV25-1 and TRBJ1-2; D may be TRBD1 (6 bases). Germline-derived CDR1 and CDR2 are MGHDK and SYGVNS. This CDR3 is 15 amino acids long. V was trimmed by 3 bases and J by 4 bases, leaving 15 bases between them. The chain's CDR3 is CASSDSMTGLYGYTF. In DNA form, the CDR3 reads TGTGCCAGCAGTGATTCCATGACAGGACTCTATGGCTACACCTTC.

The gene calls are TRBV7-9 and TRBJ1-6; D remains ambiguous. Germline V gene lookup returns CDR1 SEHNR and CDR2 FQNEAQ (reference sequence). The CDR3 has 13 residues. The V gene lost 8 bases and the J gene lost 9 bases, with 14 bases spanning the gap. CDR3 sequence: CASAPSSGSPLHF. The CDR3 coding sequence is TGTGCCAGCGCCCCTTCCAGTGGTTCACCCCTCCACTTT.

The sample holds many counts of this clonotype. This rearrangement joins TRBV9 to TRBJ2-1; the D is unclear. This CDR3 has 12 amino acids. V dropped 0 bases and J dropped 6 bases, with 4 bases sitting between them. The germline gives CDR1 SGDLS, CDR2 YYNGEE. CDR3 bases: TGTGCCAGCAGCGTAGCTAGCAATGAGCAGTTCTTC. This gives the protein CASSVASNEQFF.

The chain's CDR3 is CATLAGGDGELFF. The DNA of the CDR3 is TGTGCCACCTTAGCGGGAGGAGACGGGGAGCTGTTTTTT. The chain carries TRBV10-3 and TRBJ2-2; 10 positions agree with TRBD2. With 10 bases clipped from V and 7 bases from J, the junction kept 6 bases outside the gene matches. Germline CDR1 ENHRY, CDR2 SYGVKD. This CDR3 region has 13 residues.

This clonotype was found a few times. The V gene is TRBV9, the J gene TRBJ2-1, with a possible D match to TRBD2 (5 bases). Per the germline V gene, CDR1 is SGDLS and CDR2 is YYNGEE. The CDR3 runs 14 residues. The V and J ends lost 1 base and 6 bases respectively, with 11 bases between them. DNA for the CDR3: TGTGCCAGCAGCGTATCCGGGGTCCGCAATGAGCAGTTCTTC. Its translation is CASSVSGVRNEQFF.

The CDR3: CASSPWDRGNEQFF. In DNA form, the CDR3 reads TGTGCCAGCAGTCCCTGGGACAGGGGCAATGAGCAGTTCTTC. The chain uses TRBV28 and TRBJ2-1; 10 bases fit TRBD1. This CDR3 spans 14 amino acids. V gave up 5 bases and J gave up 6 bases; unmatched junction bases: 4. The V gene's germline CDR1 is MDHEN and CDR2 SYDVKM.

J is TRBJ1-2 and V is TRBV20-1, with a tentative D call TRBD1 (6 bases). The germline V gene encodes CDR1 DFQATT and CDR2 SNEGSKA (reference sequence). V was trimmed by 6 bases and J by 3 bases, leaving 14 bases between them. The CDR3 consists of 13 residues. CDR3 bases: TGCAGTGCCTCGACAGGTTACGACTATGGCTACACCTTC. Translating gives CSASTGYDYGYTF.

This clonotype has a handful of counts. The CDR3 protein is CASAMTGAYNEQFF. The DNA of the CDR3 is TGTGCCAGCGCTATGACAGGGGCCTACAATGAGCAGTTCTTC. The gene calls are TRBV14 and TRBJ2-1, with 8 bases fitting TRBD1. Germline CDR1 and CDR2: SGHDN and FVKESK. The V segment lost 8 bases and the J segment 2 bases; nucleotides outside the gene matches: 5. The CDR3 length is 14 residues.

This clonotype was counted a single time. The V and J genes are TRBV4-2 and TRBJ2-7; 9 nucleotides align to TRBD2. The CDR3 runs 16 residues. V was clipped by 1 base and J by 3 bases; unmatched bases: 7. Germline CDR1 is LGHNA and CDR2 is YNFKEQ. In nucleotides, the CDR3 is TGTGCCAGCAGCCAAGGTGAGGGGACTAGCTTCTACGAGCAGTACTTC. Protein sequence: CASSQGEGTSFYEQYF.

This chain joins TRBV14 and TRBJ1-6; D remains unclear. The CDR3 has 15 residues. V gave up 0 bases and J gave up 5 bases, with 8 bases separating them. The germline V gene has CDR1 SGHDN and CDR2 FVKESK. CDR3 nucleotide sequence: TGTGCCAGCAGCCAAGATGCCCTACATAATTCACCCCTCCACTTT. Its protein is CASSQDALHNSPLHF.

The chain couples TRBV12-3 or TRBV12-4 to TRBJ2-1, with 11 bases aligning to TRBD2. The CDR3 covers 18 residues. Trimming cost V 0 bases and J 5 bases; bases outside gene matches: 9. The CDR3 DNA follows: TGTGCCAGCAGTTTAGCCCTTGATAGCGGGGGGGAGAACAATGAGCAGTTCTTC. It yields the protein CASSLALDSGGENNEQFF.

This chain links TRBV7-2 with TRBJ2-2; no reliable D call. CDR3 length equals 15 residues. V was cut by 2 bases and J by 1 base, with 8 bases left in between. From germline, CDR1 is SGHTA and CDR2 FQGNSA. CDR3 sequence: CASSLRHLNTGELFF. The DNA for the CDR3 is TGTGCCAGCAGCTTAAGACATCTGAACACCGGGGAGCTGTTTTTT.

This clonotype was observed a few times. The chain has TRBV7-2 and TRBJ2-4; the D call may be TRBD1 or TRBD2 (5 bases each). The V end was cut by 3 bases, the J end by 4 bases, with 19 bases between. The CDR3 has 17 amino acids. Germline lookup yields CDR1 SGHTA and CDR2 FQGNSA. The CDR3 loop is CASSFRGPGRVKNIQYF. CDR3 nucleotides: TGTGCCAGCAGCTTTAGGGGTCCGGGGCGGGTGAAAAACATTCAGTACTTC. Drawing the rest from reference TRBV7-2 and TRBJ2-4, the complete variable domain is GAGVSQSPSNKVTEKGKDVELRCDPISGHTALYWYRQSLGQGLEFLIYFQGNSAPDKSGLPSDRFSAERTGGSVSTLTIQRTQQEDSAVYLCASSFRGPGRVKNIQYFGAGTRLSVL.

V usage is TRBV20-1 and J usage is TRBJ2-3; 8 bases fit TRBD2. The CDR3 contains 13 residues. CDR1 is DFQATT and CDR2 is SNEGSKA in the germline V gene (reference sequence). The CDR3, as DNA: TGCAGGGCAACTAGCGGCTCAACAAATACGCAGTATTTT. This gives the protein CRATSGSTNTQYF.

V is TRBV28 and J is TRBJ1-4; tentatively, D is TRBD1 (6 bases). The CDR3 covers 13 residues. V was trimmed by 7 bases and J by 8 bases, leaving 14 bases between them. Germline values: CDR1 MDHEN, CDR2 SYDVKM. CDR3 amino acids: CASNYRVGEKLFF. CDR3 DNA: TGTGCCAGCAACTACAGGGTTGGCGAAAAACTGTTTTTT.

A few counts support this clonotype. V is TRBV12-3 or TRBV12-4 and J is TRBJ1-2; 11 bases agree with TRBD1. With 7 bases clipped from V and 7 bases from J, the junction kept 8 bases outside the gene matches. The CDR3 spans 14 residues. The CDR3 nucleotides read TGTGCCAGCACCTCGGACAGGGGGCGAGGTGGCTACACCTTC. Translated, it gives CASTSDRGRGGYTF.

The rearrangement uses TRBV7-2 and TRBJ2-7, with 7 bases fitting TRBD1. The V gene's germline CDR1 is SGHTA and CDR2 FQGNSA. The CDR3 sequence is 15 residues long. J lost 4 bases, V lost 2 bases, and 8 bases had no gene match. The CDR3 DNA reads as TGTGCCAGCAGCTTAAGTGGGGACAGATTATACGAGCAGTACTTC. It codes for CASSLSGDRLYEQYF.

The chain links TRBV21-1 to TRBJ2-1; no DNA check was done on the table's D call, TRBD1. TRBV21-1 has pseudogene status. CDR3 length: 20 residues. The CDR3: CASSSRQGFLCGSSYNEQFF. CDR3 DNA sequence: TGTGCCAGCAGCTCCCGACAGGGGTTTTTGTGCGGGAGCTCCTACAATGAGCAGTTCTTC.

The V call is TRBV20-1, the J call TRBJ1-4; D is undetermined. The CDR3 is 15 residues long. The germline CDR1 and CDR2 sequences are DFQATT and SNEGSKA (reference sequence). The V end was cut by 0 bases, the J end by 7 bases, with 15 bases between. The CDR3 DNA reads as TGCAGTGCTAGAGATCGAAAAGGGATCAGTGAAAAACTGTTTTTT. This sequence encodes CSARDRKGISEKLFF.

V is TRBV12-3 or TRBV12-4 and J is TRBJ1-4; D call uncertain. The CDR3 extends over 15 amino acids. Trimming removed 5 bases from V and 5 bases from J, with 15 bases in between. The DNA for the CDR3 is TGTGCCAGCAGTCGGCGACCAAATCGGAATGAAAAACTGTTTTTT. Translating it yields CASSRRPNRNEKLFF.